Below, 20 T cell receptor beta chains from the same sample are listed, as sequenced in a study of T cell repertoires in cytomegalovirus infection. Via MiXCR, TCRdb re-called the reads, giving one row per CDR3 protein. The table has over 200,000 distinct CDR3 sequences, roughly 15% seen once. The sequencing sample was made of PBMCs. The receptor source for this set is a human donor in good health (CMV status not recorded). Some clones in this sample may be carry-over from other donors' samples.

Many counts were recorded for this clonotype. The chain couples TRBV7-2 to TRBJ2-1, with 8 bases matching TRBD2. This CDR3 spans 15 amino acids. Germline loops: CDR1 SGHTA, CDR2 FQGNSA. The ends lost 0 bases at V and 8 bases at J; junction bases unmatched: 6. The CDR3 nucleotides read TGTGCCAGCAGCTTAGCCAGGGCTAGCGGGTATGAGCAGTTCTTC. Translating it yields CASSLARASGYEQFF.

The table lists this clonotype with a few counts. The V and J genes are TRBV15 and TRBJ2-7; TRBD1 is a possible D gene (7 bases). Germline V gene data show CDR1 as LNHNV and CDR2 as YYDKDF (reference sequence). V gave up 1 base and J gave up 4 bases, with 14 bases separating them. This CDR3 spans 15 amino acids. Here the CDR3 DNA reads TGTGCCACCAGCAGAGGGGCAGGGGGGAGGTACGAGCAGTACTTC. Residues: CATSRGAGGRYEQYF.

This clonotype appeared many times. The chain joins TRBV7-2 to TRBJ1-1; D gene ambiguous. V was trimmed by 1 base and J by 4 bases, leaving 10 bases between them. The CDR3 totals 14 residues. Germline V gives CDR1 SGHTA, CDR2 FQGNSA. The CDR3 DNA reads TGTGCCAGCAGCTTAGAAGCCGGAACCACTGAAGCTTTCTTT. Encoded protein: CASSLEAGTTEAFF.

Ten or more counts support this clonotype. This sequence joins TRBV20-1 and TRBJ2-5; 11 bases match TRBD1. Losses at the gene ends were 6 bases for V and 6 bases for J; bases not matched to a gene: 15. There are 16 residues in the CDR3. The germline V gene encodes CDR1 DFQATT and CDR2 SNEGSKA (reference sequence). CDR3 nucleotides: TGCAGTGCCTATACCCGCCGGACAGGGGGCGGAAAGACCCAGTACTTC. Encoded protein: CSAYTRRTGGGKTQYF.

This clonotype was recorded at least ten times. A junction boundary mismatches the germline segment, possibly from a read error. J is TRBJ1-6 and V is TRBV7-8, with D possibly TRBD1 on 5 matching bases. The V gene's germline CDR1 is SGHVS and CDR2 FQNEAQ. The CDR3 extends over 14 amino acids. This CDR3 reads CASSEGRHKSPLHF. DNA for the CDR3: TGTGCCAGCAGCGAGGGACGTCATAAATCACCCCTCCACTTT.

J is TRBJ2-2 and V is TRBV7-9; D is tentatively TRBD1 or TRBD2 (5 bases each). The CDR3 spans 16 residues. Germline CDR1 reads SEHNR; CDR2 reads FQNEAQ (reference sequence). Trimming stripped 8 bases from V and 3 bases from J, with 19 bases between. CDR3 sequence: CASGPGQRPDTGELFF. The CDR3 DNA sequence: TGTGCCAGCGGACCGGGGCAGCGCCCGGACACCGGGGAGCTGTTTTTT.

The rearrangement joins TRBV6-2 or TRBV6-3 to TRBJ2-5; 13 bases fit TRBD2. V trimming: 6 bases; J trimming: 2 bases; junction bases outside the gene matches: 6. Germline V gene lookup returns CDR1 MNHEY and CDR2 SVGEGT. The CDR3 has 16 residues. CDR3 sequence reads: CASSPSGLAGQETQYF. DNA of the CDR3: TGTGCCAGCAGCCCCTCGGGACTAGCGGGGCAAGAGACCCAGTACTTC.

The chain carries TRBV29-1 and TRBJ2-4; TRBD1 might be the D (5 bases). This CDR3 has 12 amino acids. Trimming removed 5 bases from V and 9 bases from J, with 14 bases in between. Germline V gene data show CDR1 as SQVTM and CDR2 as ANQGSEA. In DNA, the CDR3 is TGCAGCGTTCGCCCGGACAACGGCATTCAGTACTTC. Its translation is CSVRPDNGIQYF.

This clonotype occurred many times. The CDR3 region has the DNA TGTGCCACCCGGGAAATCGCCTACGAGCAGTACTTC. This codes for CATREIAYEQYF. V usage is TRBV11-2 and J usage is TRBJ2-7, with D possibly being TRBD2 (5 bases). Trimming left V 10 bases short and J 2 bases short, with 12 bases between. CDR1 is SGHAT and CDR2 is FQNNGV in the germline V gene. This CDR3 contains 12 residues.

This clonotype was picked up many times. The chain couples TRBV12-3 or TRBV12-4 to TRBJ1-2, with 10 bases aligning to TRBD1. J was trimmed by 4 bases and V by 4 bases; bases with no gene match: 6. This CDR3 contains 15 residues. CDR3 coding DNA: TGTGCCAGCAGTTACTCCGGGACAGGGGCCTATGGCTACACCTTC. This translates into CASSYSGTGAYGYTF.

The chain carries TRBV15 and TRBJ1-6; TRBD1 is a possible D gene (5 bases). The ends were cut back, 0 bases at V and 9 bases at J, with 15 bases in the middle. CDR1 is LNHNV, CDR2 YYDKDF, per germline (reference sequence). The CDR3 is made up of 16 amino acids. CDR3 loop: CATSRDPDPGSSPLHF. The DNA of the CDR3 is TGTGCCACCAGCAGAGATCCCGACCCAGGGAGTTCACCCCTCCACTTT. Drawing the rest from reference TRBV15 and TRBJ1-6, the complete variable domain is DAMVIQNPRYQVTQFGKPVTLSCSQTLNHNVMYWYQQKSSQAPKLLFHYYDKDFNNEADTPDNFQSRRPNTSFCFLDIRSPGLGDTAMYLCATSRDPDPGSSPLHFGNGTRLTVT.

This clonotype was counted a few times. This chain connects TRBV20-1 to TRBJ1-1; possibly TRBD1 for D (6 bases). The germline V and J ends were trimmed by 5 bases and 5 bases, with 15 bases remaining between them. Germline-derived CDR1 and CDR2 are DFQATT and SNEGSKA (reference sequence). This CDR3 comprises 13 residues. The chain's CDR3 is CSAWVGGRTEAFF. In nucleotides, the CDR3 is TGCAGTGCTTGGGTCGGGGGGCGGACTGAAGCTTTCTTT.

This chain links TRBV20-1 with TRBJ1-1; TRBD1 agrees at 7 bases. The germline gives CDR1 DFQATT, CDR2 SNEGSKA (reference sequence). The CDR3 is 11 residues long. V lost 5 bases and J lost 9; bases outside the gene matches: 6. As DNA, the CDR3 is TGCAGTGCTTCTAAGGGACAGCAAGCTTTCTTT. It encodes CSASKGQQAFF.

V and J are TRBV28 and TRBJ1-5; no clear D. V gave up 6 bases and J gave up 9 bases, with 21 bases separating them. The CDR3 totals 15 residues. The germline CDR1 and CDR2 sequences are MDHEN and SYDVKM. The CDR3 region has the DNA TGTGCCAGCAGACCCGGGTCACTACGTTGGGGGCCCCAGCATTTT. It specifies CASRPGSLRWGPQHF.

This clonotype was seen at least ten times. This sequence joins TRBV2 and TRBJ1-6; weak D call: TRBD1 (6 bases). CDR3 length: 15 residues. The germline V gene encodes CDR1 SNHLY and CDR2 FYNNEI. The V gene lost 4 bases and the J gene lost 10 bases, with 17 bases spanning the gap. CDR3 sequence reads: CASSVWQGRESPLHF. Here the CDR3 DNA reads TGTGCCAGCAGTGTATGGCAGGGGAGGGAATCACCCCTCCACTTT.

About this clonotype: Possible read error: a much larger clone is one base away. The CDR3 nucleotides read TGTGCCAGCCGCCCTCTCGGGACCGGGACTAGCGGGGTCACAGATACGCAGTATTTT. Its protein product is CASRPLGTGTSGVTDTQYF. The chain joins TRBV5-5 to TRBJ2-3; 13 bases match TRBD2. The length of the CDR3 is 19 residues. Germline values: CDR1 SGHKS, CDR2 YYEKEE (reference sequence). After removal of 7 bases from V and 2 bases from J, the junction contained 16 bases not matched to a gene.

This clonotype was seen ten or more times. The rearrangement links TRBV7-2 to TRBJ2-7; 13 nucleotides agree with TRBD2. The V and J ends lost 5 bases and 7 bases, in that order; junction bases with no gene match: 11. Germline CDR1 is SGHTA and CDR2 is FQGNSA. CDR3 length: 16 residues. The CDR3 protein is CASSTRLAGGGEEQYF. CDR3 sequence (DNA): TGTGCCAGCAGCACCAGACTAGCGGGAGGCGGGGAGGAGCAGTACTTC.

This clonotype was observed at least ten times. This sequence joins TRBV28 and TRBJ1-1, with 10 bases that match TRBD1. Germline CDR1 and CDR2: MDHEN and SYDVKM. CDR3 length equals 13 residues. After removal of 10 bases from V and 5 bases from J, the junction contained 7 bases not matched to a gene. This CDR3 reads CAIKDRGRTEAFF. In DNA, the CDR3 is TGTGCCATCAAAGACAGGGGGCGGACTGAAGCTTTCTTT.

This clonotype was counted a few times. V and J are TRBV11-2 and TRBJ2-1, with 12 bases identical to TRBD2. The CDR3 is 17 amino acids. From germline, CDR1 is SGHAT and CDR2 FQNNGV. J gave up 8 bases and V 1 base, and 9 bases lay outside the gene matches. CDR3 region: CASSLGQGGLAGYEQFF. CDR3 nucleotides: TGTGCCAGCAGCTTAGGGCAGGGAGGACTAGCGGGATATGAGCAGTTCTTC.

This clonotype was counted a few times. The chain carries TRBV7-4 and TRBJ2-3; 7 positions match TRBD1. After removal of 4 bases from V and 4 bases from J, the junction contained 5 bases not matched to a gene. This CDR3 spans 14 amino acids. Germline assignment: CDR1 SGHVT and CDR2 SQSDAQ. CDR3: CASSWDSPPDTQYF. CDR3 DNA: TGTGCCAGCAGCTGGGACAGCCCCCCAGATACGCAGTATTTT.